These 2 T cell receptor beta chains share one sample of origin, sequenced in a study of cytomegalovirus exposure and HLA in healthy donors. Amplification used 60 Vbeta primers and 13 Jbeta primers. Some clones are missing from TCRdb's copy, which holds only in-frame ones; the method was immunoSEQ multiplex PCR. The sample has about 200,000 clones, roughly 80% seen once. Specimen: PBMCs. Receptors originate from a man aged 50 or older in good health and CMV-seronegative.

The CDR3 sequence is CASSSSQTGDNEQFF. The CDR3 region has the DNA TGTGCCAGCAGCTCCAGCCAGACAGGGGACAATGAGCAGTTCTTC. This sequence joins TRBV11-2 and TRBJ2-1, with 8 bases matching TRBD1. V lost 4 bases, J lost 5 bases, and 7 bases stayed unmatched. Germline V gene lookup returns CDR1 SGHAT and CDR2 FQNNGV. The CDR3 sequence is 15 residues long. Drawing the rest from reference TRBV11-2 and TRBJ2-1, the complete variable domain is EAGVAQSPRYKIIEKRQSVAFWCNPISGHATLYWYQQILGQGPKLLIQFQNNGVVDDSQLPKDRFSAERLKGVDSTLKIQPAKLEDSAVYLCASSSSQTGDNEQFFGPGTRLTVL.

The chain joins TRBV6-4 to TRBJ2-5; 9 positions agree with TRBD2. The CDR3 extends over 17 amino acids. J gave up 7 bases and V 2 bases, and 14 bases lay outside the gene matches. Looked up from germline, CDR1 is MRHNA and CDR2 is SNTAGT. The DNA of the CDR3 is TGTGCCAGCAGTGACCCACCTTTGGGACTAGCTCTCGGGACCCAGTACTTC. Translated: CASSDPPLGLALGTQYF.